This TCR beta chain originates from a study of beta chain features in type 1 diabetes. General study findings and limits: Shorter templates might be favored by PCR, and equally so in patients and in controls. Sampled from patients, naive, central memory and Treg TCRB repertoires appeared more similar than those sampled from healthy donors.

Comments on this clone: Its antigen is as yet unknown.

Each of the CD4+ naive, central memory, regulatory and stem cell-like memory populations was sorted via CD45RO/CCR7/CD25/CD127/CD95/CD27. Sorting gave populations that all exceeded 98% purity. Trimming cost V 5 bases and J 14 bases, with 15 bases left between them. Germline lookup yields CDR1 SGHTA and CDR2 FQGNSA. This CDR3 region has 11 residues. The sequenced template was cDNA made from the entire isolated RNA. Method: immunoSEQ multiplex PCR; TCRdb's copy keeps in-frame clones and lacks some. Of a few hundred thousand clones detected, about 15% appear once; the ten largest clones hold 0.035% to 0.04%.

Sequencing used naive CD4+ T cells from blood. This sequence joins TRBV7-2 and TRBJ2-5; D is ambiguous. The origin of this receptor is a man aged 25-40 years in good health. This CDR3 reads CASSQTWYPYF. In nucleotides, the CDR3 is TGTGCCAGCAGCCAAACGTGGTATCCATACTTC.